These 9 T cell receptor beta chains were sequenced from one sample in a study of T cells in Graves' hyperthyroidism and ophthalmopathy. TCR beta CDR3 regions were amplified from RNA. The HTBI set primed first-round TCR CDR3 RT-PCR. TCRdb re-called the multiplex PCR reads through MiXCR, storing one row per CDR3 protein. The sample holds 450,000 to 700,000 distinct CDR3 sequences, about 45% seen once. Source material: peripheral blood or thyroid tissue (not recorded which). These TCRs come from an adult woman with Graves' disease, either hyperthyroidism or ophthalmopathy (not recorded which).

In this sample, this clonotype turned up many times. The chain combines TRBV29-1 with TRBJ1-3, with 8 bases lining up with TRBD1. The CDR3 contains 13 residues. In germline, CDR1 is SQVTM, CDR2 ANQGSEA. Trimming cost V 6 bases and J 0 bases; bases outside gene matches: 1. The CDR3 DNA reads as TGCAGCGTAGGACAGGGCTCTGGAAACACCATATATTTT. It encodes CSVGQGSGNTIYF.

The J gene is TRBJ2-7, the V gene TRBV11-1; 11 bases align to TRBD2. The CDR3 consists of 17 residues. From germline, CDR1 is SGHAT and CDR2 FQDESV (reference sequence). The trim removed 2 bases at V and 6 bases at J, leaving 12 bases unmatched. CDR3 in amino acids: CASSLLPELAGVGEQYF. In DNA, the CDR3 is TGTGCCAGCAGCTTACTCCCGGAACTAGCGGGAGTTGGCGAGCAGTACTTC. Full variable domain (missing parts from reference TRBV11-1 and TRBJ2-7): EAEVAQSPRYKITEKSQAVAFWCDPISGHATLYWYRQILGQGPELLVQFQDESVVDDSQLPKDRFSAERLKGVDSTLKIQPAELGDSAMYLCASSLLPELAGVGEQYFGPGTRLTVT.

The chain carries TRBV29-1 and TRBJ1-1; no clear D gene. The CDR3 loop spans 13 amino acids. V was trimmed by 6 bases and J by 1 base, leaving 12 bases between them. Per the germline V gene, CDR1 is SQVTM and CDR2 is ANQGSEA. CDR3 in DNA: TGCAGCGTAGGGTGGGCCTCGAACACTGAAGCTTTCTTT. Protein sequence: CSVGWASNTEAFF.

A single count supports this clonotype. The CDR3 region has the DNA TGCGCCACGACAGGGCCCAACTACGAGCAGTACTTC. Amino acid sequence: CATTGPNYEQYF. The V call is TRBV10-1, the J call TRBJ2-7; TRBD1 matches 7 bases. This CDR3 is 12 amino acids long. Germline V gene sequence: CDR1 WNHNN, CDR2 SYGVQD (reference sequence). The junction had 6 bases not matched to a gene; V was cut back by 10 bases and J by 3 bases.

The gene calls are TRBV6-1 and TRBJ2-7, with 9 nucleotides matching TRBD2. The CDR3 consists of 15 residues. Germline trimming cut 2 bases from V and 4 bases from J; bases unmatched to any gene: 6. The germline V gene encodes CDR1 MNHNS and CDR2 SASEGT. In DNA form, the CDR3 reads TGTGCCAGCAGTGAACGGGCTAGCGGGGATTACGAGCAGTACTTC. It codes for CASSERASGDYEQYF.

This clonotype was detected a few times. V and J are TRBV28 and TRBJ2-7; D may correspond to TRBD1 or TRBD2 (7 bases each). Trimming pared 6 bases from V and 2 bases from J, leaving 20 bases between. The germline CDR1 and CDR2 sequences are MDHEN and SYDVKM. This CDR3 region has 16 residues. The CDR3, as DNA: TGTGCCAGCAGCCCTTCGGGGGGACAGACAGCCTACGAGCAGTACTTC. Translating it yields CASSPSGGQTAYEQYF.

This clonotype was picked up a small number of times. A much larger clonotype is one base distant, so this may be a read error. This CDR3 is missing its conserved last phenylalanine or tryptophan, likely due to a read error. V usage is TRBV20-1 and J usage is TRBJ1-6; D gene uncertain. The CDR3 has 12 amino acids. Germline CDR1 and CDR2: DFQATT and SNEGSKA (reference sequence). V lost 1 base, J lost 5 bases, and 3 bases lay in between. Here the CDR3 DNA reads TGCAGTGCTAGAGCAAATAATTCACCCCTCCACCTT. It is translated as CSARANNSPLHL.

The V and J genes are TRBV25-1 and TRBJ1-2; 7 bases map to TRBD1. Germline-derived CDR1 and CDR2 are MGHDK and SYGVNS. V trimming: 5 bases; J trimming: 5 bases; junction bases outside the gene matches: 11. This CDR3 has 15 amino acids. For the CDR3, the DNA is TGTGCCAGCAGTTTAATTGGGACAGCCCTGTATGGCTACACCTTC. Translated: CASSLIGTALYGYTF.

This clonotype was detected ten times or more. V and J are TRBV12-3 or TRBV12-4 and TRBJ1-1; 10 bases align to TRBD1. This CDR3 has 13 amino acids. J gave up 9 bases and V 6 bases, and 7 bases lay outside the gene matches. The CDR3 is CASRRQGANQAFF. CDR3 DNA: TGTGCCAGCAGAAGACAGGGGGCGAATCAAGCTTTCTTT.